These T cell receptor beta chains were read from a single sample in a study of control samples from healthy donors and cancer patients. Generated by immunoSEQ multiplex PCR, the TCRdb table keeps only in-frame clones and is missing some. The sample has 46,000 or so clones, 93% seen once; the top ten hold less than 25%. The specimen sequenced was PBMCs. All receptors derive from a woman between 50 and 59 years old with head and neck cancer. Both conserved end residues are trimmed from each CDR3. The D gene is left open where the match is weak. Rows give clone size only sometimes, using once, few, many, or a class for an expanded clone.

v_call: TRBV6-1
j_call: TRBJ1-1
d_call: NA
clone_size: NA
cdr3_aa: ASSDYRTVGRAF

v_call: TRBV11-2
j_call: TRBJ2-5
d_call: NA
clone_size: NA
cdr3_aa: ASSLGTYQETQY

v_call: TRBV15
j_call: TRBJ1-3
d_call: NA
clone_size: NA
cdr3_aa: ATSDSSGNTIY

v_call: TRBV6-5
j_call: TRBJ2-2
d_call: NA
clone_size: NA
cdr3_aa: ASSYMGRPTGELF

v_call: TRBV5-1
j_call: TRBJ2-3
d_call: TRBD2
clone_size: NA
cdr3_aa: ASSFVGLAGFSTDTQY

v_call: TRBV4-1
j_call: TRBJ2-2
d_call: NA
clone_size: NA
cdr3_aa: ASSQDEPRGTGELF

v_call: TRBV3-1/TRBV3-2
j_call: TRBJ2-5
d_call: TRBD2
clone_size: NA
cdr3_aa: ASSPAIAGGETQY

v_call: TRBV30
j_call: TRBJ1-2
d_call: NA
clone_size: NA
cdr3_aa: AWSVPGLIYGYT

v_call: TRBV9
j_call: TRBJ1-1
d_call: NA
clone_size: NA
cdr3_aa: ASSVEVRPEEAF

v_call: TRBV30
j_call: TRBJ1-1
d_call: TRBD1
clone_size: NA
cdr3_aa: AWSGRGPSMNTEAF

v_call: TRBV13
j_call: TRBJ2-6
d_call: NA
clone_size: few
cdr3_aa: ASSSTLPVSGISGANVLT

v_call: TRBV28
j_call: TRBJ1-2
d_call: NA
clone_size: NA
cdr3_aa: ASSYRNRLYGYT

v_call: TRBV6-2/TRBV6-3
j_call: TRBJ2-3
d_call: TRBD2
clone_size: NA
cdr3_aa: ASSYSLAGGPSTDTQY

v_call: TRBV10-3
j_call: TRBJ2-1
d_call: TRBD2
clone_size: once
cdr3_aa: AISSTSGPGPSNNEQF

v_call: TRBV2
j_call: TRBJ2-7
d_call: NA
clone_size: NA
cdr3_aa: ASRDGTYEQY

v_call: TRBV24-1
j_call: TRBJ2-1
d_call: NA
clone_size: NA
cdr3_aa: ATSDFRGNEQF

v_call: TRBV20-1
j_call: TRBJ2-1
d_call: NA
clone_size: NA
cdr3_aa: SARQRIEQF

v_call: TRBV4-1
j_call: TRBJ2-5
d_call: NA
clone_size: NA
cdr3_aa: ASSQDWRGSQETQY

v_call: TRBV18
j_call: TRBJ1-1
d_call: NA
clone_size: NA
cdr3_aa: ASSPSTDEAF

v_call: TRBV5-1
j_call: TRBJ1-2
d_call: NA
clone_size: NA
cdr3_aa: ARAWEAYGYT

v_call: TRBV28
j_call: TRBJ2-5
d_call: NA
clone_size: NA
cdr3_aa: ASSLPRAGLETQY

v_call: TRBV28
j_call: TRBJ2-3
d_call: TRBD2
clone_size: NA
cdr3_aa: ASSFASGFTDTQY

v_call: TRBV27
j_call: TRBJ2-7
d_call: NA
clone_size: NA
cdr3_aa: ASRGLGPSYEQY

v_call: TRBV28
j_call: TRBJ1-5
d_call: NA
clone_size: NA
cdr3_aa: ATFGDRHQPQH

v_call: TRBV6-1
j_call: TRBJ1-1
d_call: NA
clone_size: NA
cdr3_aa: ASSEVAEAEAF

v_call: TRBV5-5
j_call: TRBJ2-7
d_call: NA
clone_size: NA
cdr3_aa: ASSLAGQDEQY

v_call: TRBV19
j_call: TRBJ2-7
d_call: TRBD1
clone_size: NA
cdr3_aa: ASSMVGQGIDEQY

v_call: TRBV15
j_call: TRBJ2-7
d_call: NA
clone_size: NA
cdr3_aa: ATSREGSAGLSYEQY

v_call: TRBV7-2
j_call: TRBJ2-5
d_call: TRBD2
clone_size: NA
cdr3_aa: ASSLVSSGGAMRETQY

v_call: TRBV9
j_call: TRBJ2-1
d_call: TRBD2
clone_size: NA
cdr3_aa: ASSVATETSGVSNEQF

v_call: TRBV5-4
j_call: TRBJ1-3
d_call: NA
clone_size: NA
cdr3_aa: ASSWDGRGSGNTIY

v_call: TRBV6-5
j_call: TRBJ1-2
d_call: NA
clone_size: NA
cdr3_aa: ASSRGGKDYGYT

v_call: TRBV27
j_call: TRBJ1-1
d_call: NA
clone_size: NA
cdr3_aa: ASSLKQNTEAF

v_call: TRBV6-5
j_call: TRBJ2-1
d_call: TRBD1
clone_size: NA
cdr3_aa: ASRDRTGGNEQF

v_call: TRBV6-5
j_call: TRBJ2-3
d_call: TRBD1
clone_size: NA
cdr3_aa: ASTPGTGFQDTQY

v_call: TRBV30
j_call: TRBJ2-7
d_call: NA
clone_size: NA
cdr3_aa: AWGTGAGLDEQY

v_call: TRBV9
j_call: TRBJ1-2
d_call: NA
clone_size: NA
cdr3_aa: ASSPLTTNYGYT

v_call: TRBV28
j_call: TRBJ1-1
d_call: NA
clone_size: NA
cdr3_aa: ASFESNTEAF

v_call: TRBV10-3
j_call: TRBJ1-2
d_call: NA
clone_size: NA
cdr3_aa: AISEKGGDYGYT

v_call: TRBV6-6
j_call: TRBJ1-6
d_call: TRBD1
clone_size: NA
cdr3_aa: ASSLGRDRGSSPLH

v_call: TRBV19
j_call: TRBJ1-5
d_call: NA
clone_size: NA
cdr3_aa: ASSMGGYSNQPQH

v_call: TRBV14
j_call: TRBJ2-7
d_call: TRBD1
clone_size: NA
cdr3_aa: ASSQDYRRQGAWEQY

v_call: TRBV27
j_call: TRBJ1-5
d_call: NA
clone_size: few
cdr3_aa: ASSLWWNQPQH

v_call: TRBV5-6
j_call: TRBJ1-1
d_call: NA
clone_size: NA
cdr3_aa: ASSFSLNTEAF

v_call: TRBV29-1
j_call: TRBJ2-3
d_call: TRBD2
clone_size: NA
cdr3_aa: SVELAVTDTQY

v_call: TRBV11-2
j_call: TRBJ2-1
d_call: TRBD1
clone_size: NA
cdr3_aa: ASSLDRAGTGGHEQF

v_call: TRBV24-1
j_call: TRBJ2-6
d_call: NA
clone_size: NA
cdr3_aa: ATSDDKGLRAGANVLT

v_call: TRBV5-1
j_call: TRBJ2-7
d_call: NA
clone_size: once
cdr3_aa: ASSWGGQGEQY